This T cell receptor (beta chain) was identified during a study of identical twins. TCRdb processed the 5' RACE reads anew with MiXCR; each CDR3 protein has one entry. The table has about 240,000 distinct CDR3 sequences, approximately 12% seen once. The CDR3 has 15 residues. The V and J ends lost 6 bases and 4 bases, in that order; junction bases with no gene match: 11. CDR1 WSHSY and CDR2 SAAADI come from the germline V gene. The data also belong to a second study, concerning yellow fever vaccine responses in identical twins.

The chain employs TRBV10-2 and TRBJ1-1, with TRBD1 matching 7 bases. Sequenced: memory (CD45RO+) T cells sorted from blood. This clonotype was obtained from a woman under 30 in good health. CDR3 sequence: CASRASTGRGTEAFF. The CDR3 DNA sequence: TGCGCCAGCAGGGCCTCGACAGGGCGGGGCACTGAAGCTTTCTTT.